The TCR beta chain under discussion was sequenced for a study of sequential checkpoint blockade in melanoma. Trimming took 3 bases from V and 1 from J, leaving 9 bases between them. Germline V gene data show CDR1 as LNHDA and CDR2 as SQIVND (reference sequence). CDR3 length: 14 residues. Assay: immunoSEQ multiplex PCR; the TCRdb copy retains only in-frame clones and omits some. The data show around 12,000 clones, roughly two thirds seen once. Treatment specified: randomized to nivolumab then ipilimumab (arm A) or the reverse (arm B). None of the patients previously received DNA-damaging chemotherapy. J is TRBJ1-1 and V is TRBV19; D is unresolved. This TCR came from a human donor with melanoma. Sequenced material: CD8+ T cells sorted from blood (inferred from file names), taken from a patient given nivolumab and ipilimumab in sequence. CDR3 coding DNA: TGTGCCAGTAGTATCTTGGCCCAGAACACTGAAGCTTTCTTT. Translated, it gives CASSILAQNTEAFF.